This note documents a single TCR beta chain sequence. This record belongs to a study of cytomegalovirus exposure and HLA in healthy donors. Measured with immunoSEQ multiplex PCR; TCRdb has only the in-frame clones, and not every one. In the table there are 150,000 to 200,000 clones, about four fifths of which are singletons. Sequenced input: PBMCs. This clonotype was sampled from a man aged 18 to 29 in good health and CMV-seropositive.

Here the CDR3 DNA reads TGTGCCAGCTCGGGACTAGCGGCACAAGAGACCCAGTACTTC. Its protein is CASSGLAAQETQYF. V is TRBV25-1 and J is TRBJ2-5, with TRBD2 matching over 11 bases. V lost 8 bases, J lost 2 bases, and 4 bases stayed unmatched. The CDR3 loop spans 14 amino acids. Germline CDR1 MGHDK, CDR2 SYGVNS.